Following are 32 T cell receptor beta chains from one sample sequenced in a study of neoadjuvant anti-PD-1 for oral cavity cancer. Described time point: after neoadjuvant nivolumab, at surgical resection. Sequenced by immunoSEQ multiplex PCR; TCRdb stores in-frame clones only, minus some. The sample has 40,000 to 50,000 clones; about three quarters are singletons. This sample comprised PBMCs, obtained after nivolumab (anti-PD-1) treatment. The receptor set was obtained from a person aged 35-79 years with oral cavity squamous cell carcinoma.

The chain combines TRBV19 with TRBJ1-1, with TRBD1 matching 7 bases. This CDR3 is 14 amino acids long. The germline CDR1 and CDR2 sequences are LNHDA and SQIVND (reference sequence). Trimming cost V 6 bases and J 0 bases; bases outside gene matches: 4. The CDR3 protein is CASSKGAMNTEAFF. DNA for the CDR3: TGTGCCAGTAGCAAGGGGGCGATGAACACTGAAGCTTTCTTT.

The chain couples TRBV4-1 to TRBJ2-2; 12 bases line up with TRBD2. The germline CDR1 and CDR2 sequences are MGHRA and YSYEKL. Losses at the gene ends were 7 bases for V and 6 bases for J; bases not matched to a gene: 3. This CDR3 has 14 amino acids. The CDR3 reads CASTWTSGAGELFF. CDR3 sequence (DNA): TGCGCCAGCACCTGGACTAGCGGGGCCGGGGAGCTGTTTTTT.

This clone was seen only a few times. This chain uses TRBV10-3 with TRBJ2-3; 12 bases match TRBD1. The CDR3 sequence is 18 residues long. CDR1 ENHRY and CDR2 SYGVKD come from the germline V gene. V shed 1 base and J 3 bases; nucleotides not matched to a gene: 8. CDR3 in amino acids: CAISEWSGTGGATDTQYF. The CDR3 bases are TGTGCCATCAGTGAGTGGTCCGGGACAGGGGGCGCGACAGATACGCAGTATTTT.

The rearrangement joins TRBV2 to TRBJ1-6; no clear D gene. Germline CDR1 is SNHLY and CDR2 is FYNNEI. Trimming cost V 4 bases and J 5 bases, with 3 bases left between them. CDR3 length: 12 amino acids. The CDR3 nucleotides are TGTGCCAGCAGTGCCAATAATTCACCCCTCCACTTT. The encoded protein is CASSANNSPLHF.

This chain joins TRBV28 and TRBJ1-5; D gene uncertain. CDR3 length equals 14 residues. The germline CDR1 and CDR2 sequences are MDHEN and SYDVKM. Trimming stripped 7 bases from V and 4 bases from J, with 14 bases between. As DNA, the CDR3 is TGTGCCAGCAAACCGGGTCGCTTGAATCAGCCCCAGCATTTT. Translated: CASKPGRLNQPQHF.

Concerning this clone itself: Relative to the germline gene, one junction end is altered; a read error may explain this. The V gene is TRBV7-7, the J gene TRBJ2-1, with unresolved D. This CDR3 spans 13 amino acids. Germline V gene lookup returns CDR1 SSHAT and CDR2 FNYEAQ (reference sequence). The CDR3 nucleotides are TGTGCTAGCAGCTTAGACCATAGCAATGAGCAGTTCTTC. This gives the protein CASSLDHSNEQFF.

This clone was counted between two and nine times. The chain carries TRBV6-6 and TRBJ2-3; 8 nucleotides line up with TRBD1. The CDR3 is made up of 16 amino acids. V lost 5 bases to trimming and J lost 1 base; unmatched junction nucleotides: 8. Germline-derived CDR1 and CDR2 are MNHNY and SVGAGI (reference sequence). CDR3 nucleotides: TGTGCCAGCAGTCTCGGGACAGGCACGCGCACAGATACGCAGTATTTT. Protein product: CASSLGTGTRTDTQYF.

The gene calls are TRBV19 and TRBJ2-1, with 9 bases identical to TRBD1. The V and J ends lost 3 bases and 8 bases, in that order; junction bases with no gene match: 8. Germline lookup yields CDR1 LNHDA and CDR2 SQIVND (reference sequence). CDR3 length: 15 amino acids. The CDR3 sequence: CASSILTGGRDEQFF. CDR3 nucleotides: TGTGCCAGTAGTATCCTTACAGGGGGCAGGGATGAGCAGTTCTTC.

This clone appeared a few times. The chain carries TRBV14 and TRBJ1-2; D is undetermined. Trimming took 0 bases from V and 4 from J, leaving 9 bases between them. CDR1 and CDR2 (germline): SGHDN, FVKESK. The CDR3 loop spans 14 amino acids. In DNA form, the CDR3 reads TGTGCCAGCAGCCAAGATCAGGCGGCCTATGGCTACACCTTC. It yields the protein CASSQDQAAYGYTF.

This clone was detected only once. The chain combines TRBV15 with TRBJ1-2, with no clear D. With 8 bases removed from V and 5 bases from J, the gap between germline ends came to 21 bases. The germline V gene encodes CDR1 LNHNV and CDR2 YYDKDF (reference sequence). This CDR3 comprises 15 residues. CDR3 in amino acids: CATGNRAPSGYGYTF. CDR3 nucleotide sequence: TGTGCCACCGGAAACCGGGCCCCCAGCGGGTATGGCTACACCTTC.

The rearrangement uses TRBV6-8 and TRBJ2-5; tentative D call: TRBD2 (5 bases). The CDR3 is 13 amino acids. The germline V gene encodes CDR1 MNHGY and CDR2 SAAAGT. V lost 9 bases and J lost 1, with 12 bases in between. The CDR3 region is CASPGDSQETQYF. CDR3 DNA sequence: TGTGCCAGTCCCGGGGATAGCCAAGAGACCCAGTACTTC.

The chain joins TRBV19 to TRBJ1-6; D perhaps matches TRBD1 (5 bases). V lost 5 bases and J lost 7, with 15 bases in between. From germline, CDR1 is LNHDA and CDR2 SQIVND (reference sequence). The CDR3 is made up of 15 amino acids. CDR3: CASSSPWDGNSPLHF. CDR3 in DNA: TGTGCCAGTAGTTCTCCTTGGGACGGAAATTCACCCCTCCACTTT.

The V call is TRBV6-5, the J call TRBJ2-2, with TRBD2 as a possible D gene (5 bases). V was pared by 6 bases and J by 5 bases, with 16 bases between. The germline V gene encodes CDR1 MNHEY and CDR2 SVGAGI. This CDR3 spans 15 amino acids. CDR3 coding DNA: TGTGCCAGCAGATTTCCCAATACGGGGACCGGGGAGCTGTTTTTT. It encodes CASRFPNTGTGELFF.

The chain employs TRBV18 and TRBJ2-2; a weak D match, TRBD2 (5 bases). The ends were cut back, 6 bases at V and 1 base at J, with 9 bases in the middle. CDR1 and CDR2 (germline): KGHSH, LQKENI. This CDR3 has 14 amino acids. The CDR3 is CASSRGENTGELFF. The CDR3 coding sequence is TGTGCCAGCTCCCGGGGTGAGAACACCGGGGAGCTGTTTTTT.

The chain links TRBV19 to TRBJ1-1; 7 bases align to TRBD1. The germline V gene encodes CDR1 LNHDA and CDR2 SQIVND (reference sequence). The ends lost 6 bases at V and 1 base at J; junction bases unmatched: 8. There are 15 residues in the CDR3. CDR3 sequence: CASSTRQGGNTEAFF. For the CDR3, the DNA is TGTGCCAGTAGCACCCGACAGGGAGGGAACACTGAAGCTTTCTTT.

This chain uses TRBV19 with TRBJ2-3; 7 bases are shared with TRBD1. Germline CDR1 and CDR2: LNHDA and SQIVND (reference sequence). The CDR3 totals 13 residues. After removal of 6 bases from V and 6 bases from J, the junction contained 6 bases not matched to a gene. The CDR3 DNA reads TGTGCCAGTAGGAAAACCAGGGGGGATACGCAGTATTTT. Translated, it gives CASRKTRGDTQYF. Full variable domain (rest looked up from reference TRBV19 and TRBJ2-3): DGGITQSPKYLFRKEGQNVTLSCEQNLNHDAMYWYRQDPGQGLRLIYYSQIVNDFQKGDIAEGYSVSREKKESFPLTVTSAQKNPTAFYLCASRKTRGDTQYFGPGTRLTVL.

This sequence joins TRBV9 and TRBJ1-2, with D uncertain. Trimming took 0 bases from V and 1 from J, leaving 7 bases between them. Germline lookup yields CDR1 SGDLS and CDR2 YYNGEE. The CDR3 is made up of 14 amino acids. CDR3 in amino acids: CASSVEVFNYGYTF. CDR3 bases: TGTGCCAGCAGCGTAGAAGTGTTTAACTATGGCTACACCTTC.

The chain carries TRBV19 and TRBJ1-1; TRBD1 aligns across 8 bases. Unmatched junction bases numbered 4, after V lost 5 bases and J lost 8 bases. CDR3 size: 12 residues. Germline V gives CDR1 LNHDA, CDR2 SQIVND (reference sequence). CDR3 loop: CASSGDRPEAFF. In DNA form, the CDR3 reads TGTGCCAGTAGTGGGGACAGGCCAGAAGCTTTCTTT. Based on the CDR3 plus reference TRBV19 and TRBJ1-1, the full variable domain is DGGITQSPKYLFRKEGQNVTLSCEQNLNHDAMYWYRQDPGQGLRLIYYSQIVNDFQKGDIAEGYSVSREKKESFPLTVTSAQKNPTAFYLCASSGDRPEAFFGQGTRLTVV.

This clone was picked up one time. The chain couples TRBV5-4 to TRBJ2-7; TRBD2 matches 13 bases. This CDR3 contains 15 residues. V was pared by 4 bases and J by 4 bases, with 5 bases of the junction left unmatched. CDR1 is SGHNT and CDR2 is YYREEE in the germline V gene (reference sequence). The CDR3 DNA is TGTGCCAGCAGCCCGGGACTAGCGGGAACTTACGAGCAGTACTTC. The encoded protein is CASSPGLAGTYEQYF.

CDR3 amino acids: CASSPRNTGNTIYF. The DNA of the CDR3 is TGTGCCAGCAGCCCCCGCAACACTGGAAACACCATATATTTT. The J gene is TRBJ1-3, the V gene TRBV9; D remains ambiguous. Germline CDR1 and CDR2: SGDLS and YYNGEE. V was pared by 4 bases and J by 2 bases, with 10 bases between. The length of the CDR3 is 14 residues.

The chain recombines TRBV7-3 with TRBJ2-1; D unresolved. The CDR3 totals 15 residues. Germline CDR1 reads SGHTA; CDR2 reads FQGTGA. Trimming stripped 5 bases from V and 10 bases from J, with 21 bases between. CDR3 in amino acids: CASSARGNPIFEQFF. In nucleotides, the CDR3 is TGTGCCAGCAGCGCGAGAGGAAACCCTATCTTCGAGCAGTTCTTC.

This rearrangement joins TRBV27 to TRBJ1-1, with TRBD1 matching over 7 bases. Germline V gene lookup returns CDR1 MNHEY and CDR2 SMNVEV (reference sequence). J was trimmed by 7 bases and V by 8 bases; bases with no gene match: 16. This CDR3 has 15 amino acids. The CDR3 here is CASSPSPRQGDEAFF. CDR3 coding DNA: TGTGCCAGCTCCCCGTCCCCCAGACAGGGTGATGAAGCTTTCTTT.

V gene TRBV7-6 combines with J gene TRBJ1-6, with 7 nucleotides matching TRBD1. V gave up 2 bases and J gave up 8 bases; unmatched junction bases: 3. The CDR3 has 14 amino acids. From germline, CDR1 is SGHVS and CDR2 FNYEAQ. CDR3 DNA: TGTGCCAGCAGCTTATCTCAGGGGGATTCACCCCTCCACTTT. Amino acids: CASSLSQGDSPLHF.

The chain combines TRBV28 with TRBJ1-1, with D maybe TRBD1 (5 bases). Germline loops: CDR1 MDHEN, CDR2 SYDVKM. The CDR3 loop spans 14 amino acids. Trimming left V 2 bases short and J 0 bases short, with 7 bases between. CDR3 amino acids: CASSLGTLNTEAFF. CDR3 in DNA: TGTGCCAGCAGTTTAGGGACCTTGAACACTGAAGCTTTCTTT.

The chain carries TRBV10-2 and TRBJ2-3, with TRBD2 identical over 8 bases. Germline values: CDR1 WSHSY, CDR2 SAAADI. The CDR3 is made up of 14 amino acids. J was trimmed by 4 bases and V by 5 bases; bases with no gene match: 5. CDR3: CASSYLTSADTQYF. DNA of the CDR3: TGCGCCAGCAGTTATTTGACTAGCGCAGATACGCAGTATTTT.

There are a few counts of this clone. V and J are TRBV19 and TRBJ2-7; perhaps TRBD1 as D (6 bases). This CDR3 has 14 amino acids. V lost 2 bases, J lost 6 bases, and 14 bases lay in between. Germline CDR1 reads LNHDA; CDR2 reads SQIVND (reference sequence). This chain's CDR3 is CASSIQGMAGEQYF. CDR3 DNA sequence: TGTGCCAGTAGTATACAGGGGATGGCTGGCGAGCAGTACTTC.

With regard to this clone: Other DNA sequences in the same sample also yield this CDR3. The chain combines TRBV30 with TRBJ1-1; D ambiguous. The germline gives CDR1 GTSNPN, CDR2 SVGIG (reference sequence). V was trimmed by 2 bases and J by 2 bases, leaving 6 bases between them. CDR3 length: 12 amino acids. CDR3 in DNA: TGTGCCTGGAGTCGGAGAAACACTGAAGCTTTCTTT. This sequence encodes CAWSRRNTEAFF.

This clone showed up just a few times. This rearrangement joins TRBV5-1 to TRBJ2-7; D remains ambiguous. The CDR3 is made up of 12 amino acids. V was pared by 3 bases and J by 0 bases, with 4 bases between. Germline V CDR1 and CDR2: SGHRS, YFSETQ. CDR3 protein: CASSSSSYEQYF. The CDR3 bases are TGCGCCAGCAGCTCCAGCTCCTACGAGCAGTACTTC.

The V call is TRBV28, the J call TRBJ2-3, with 9 nucleotides matching TRBD1. Per the germline V gene, CDR1 is MDHEN and CDR2 is SYDVKM. The CDR3 runs to 14 residues. The junction had 5 bases not matched to a gene; V was cut back by 4 bases and J by 6 bases. This CDR3 is CASSYTGGRDTQYF. CDR3 nucleotide sequence: TGTGCCAGCAGTTACACAGGGGGCAGGGATACGCAGTATTTT.

This clone showed up just once. This chain uses TRBV9 with TRBJ2-4; D not resolved. V was clipped by 0 bases and J by 7 bases, with 11 bases between them. Per the germline V gene, CDR1 is SGDLS and CDR2 is YYNGEE. The CDR3 runs to 14 residues. The CDR3, as DNA: TGTGCCAGCAGCGTAGAAGAACGTAAGAACATTCAGTACTTC. Translating it yields CASSVEERKNIQYF.

The gene calls are TRBV28 and TRBJ2-7; 7 positions match TRBD2. The CDR3 has 14 residues. Germline V gene lookup returns CDR1 MDHEN and CDR2 SYDVKM. V shed 7 bases, J shed 0 bases, and the junction held 6 bases outside the gene matches. CDR3 in DNA: TGTGCCAGCAAGCCAGCGGGATCCTCCTACGAGCAGTACTTC. It is translated as CASKPAGSSYEQYF.

The chain recombines TRBV30 with TRBJ2-2, with a possible D match to TRBD1 (7 bases). The CDR3 contains 13 residues. Trimming left V 7 bases short and J 7 bases short, with 16 bases between. CDR1 is GTSNPN, CDR2 SVGIG, per germline (reference sequence). For the CDR3, the DNA is TGTGCCTACTCAGGGGGGTGGGACGGGGAGCTGTTTTTT. It translates to CAYSGGWDGELFF.